The source of this T cell receptor (beta chain) is a study of cytotoxic CD8 clonotypes in ibrutinib-treated CLL. Study results and limitations: Sampling time points were not equivalent between sustained-remission and progressing patients. Clonality measured at baseline exceeded age-matched healthy donors, tracking circulating CD8+ T-cell counts. Public clonotypes, an uncommon group, contracted or remained stable on treatment.

A remark on this clone: What it recognizes is unknown.

Deep sequencing aimed at 1 in 200,000 to 1 in 1 million T cells' resolution. Clones were sequenced by immunoSEQ multiplex PCR, and TCRdb holds only the in-frame ones, with some missing. The data hold more than 300,000 clones, with around four fifths observed a single time. CDR1 is MDHEN, CDR2 SYDVKM, per germline. The CDR3 is made up of 13 amino acids. Deletions cut 7 bases from V and 5 bases from J, with 15 bases between. The V and J genes are TRBV28 and TRBJ2-7; D is possibly TRBD1 (6 bases). The material sequenced was PBMCs, taken before ibrutinib treatment. This sequence was found in a human donor with chronic lymphocytic leukemia. The CDR3 loop reads CASNTGHPNEQYF. CDR3 bases: TGTGCCAGCAATACGGGACACCCAAACGAGCAGTACTTC.